A single sample gave rise to the 10 T cell receptor beta chains below, sequenced in a study of blood T cell repertoires in COVID-19. Clones were read by immunoSEQ multiplex PCR, and TCRdb kept only the in-frame ones, dropping some. The sample contains fewer than 350,000 clones, 75% to 90% of which appear only once. The specimen sequenced was peripheral blood. The receptors shown here come from a woman in her 30s who had recovered from COVID-19.

V is TRBV28 and J is TRBJ2-7; no clear D. Germline CDR1 and CDR2: MDHEN and SYDVKM. Trimming shortened V by 5 bases and J by 6 bases, and 20 bases separated the two germline ends. This CDR3 contains 15 residues. The CDR3 loop is CASSPVGVGFSEQYF. The CDR3 bases are TGTGCCAGCAGTCCCGTTGGCGTGGGCTTCTCCGAGCAGTACTTC. Supplemented by reference TRBV28 and TRBJ2-7, the full variable domain reads DVKVTQSSRYLVKRTGEKVFLECVQDMDHENMFWYRQDPGLGLRLIYFSYDVKMKEKGDIPEGYSVSREKKERFSLILESASTNQTSMYLCASSPVGVGFSEQYFGPGTRLTVT.

The J gene is TRBJ2-1, the V gene TRBV5-1, with D possibly matching TRBD2 (6 bases). The ends were cut back, 3 bases at V and 3 bases at J, with 13 bases in the middle. The length of the CDR3 is 15 residues. The V gene's germline CDR1 is SGHRS and CDR2 YFSETQ. In DNA, the CDR3 is TGCGCCAGCAGCTACGGCGGGGAGAACTACAATGAGCAGTTCTTC. Translation gives CASSYGGENYNEQFF.

DNA for the CDR3: TGTGCCTGGAGTGTACTAATCTATGGCTACACCTTC. Translation gives CAWSVLIYGYTF. This chain uses TRBV30 with TRBJ1-2; D not resolved. The CDR3 contains 12 residues. Germline lookup yields CDR1 GTSNPN and CDR2 SVGIG (reference sequence). V lost 0 bases to trimming and J lost 4 bases, with 6 bases between them. Supplemented by reference TRBV30 and TRBJ1-2, the full variable domain reads SQTIHQWPATLVQPVGSPLSLECTVEGTSNPNLYWYRQAAGRGLQLLFYSVGIGQISSEVPQNLSASRPQDRQFILSSKKLLLSDSGFYLCAWSVLIYGYTFGSGTRLTVV.

This clone was observed a single time. V gene TRBV2 combines with J gene TRBJ2-2, with D tentatively TRBD1 (6 bases). Trimming removed 6 bases at V and 4 bases at J, with 15 bases between. The germline CDR1 and CDR2 sequences are SNHLY and FYNNEI. This CDR3 spans 15 amino acids. The CDR3 region has the DNA TGTGCCAGCAGGGGGCCGGGACAAGCCACCGGGGAGCTGTTTTTT. Amino acids: CASRGPGQATGELFF.

The chain has TRBV19 and TRBJ2-2, with a tentative D call TRBD2 (5 bases). Trimming cost V 6 bases and J 4 bases, with 15 bases left between them. Per the germline V gene, CDR1 is LNHDA and CDR2 is SQIVND (reference sequence). The CDR3 runs 15 residues. The CDR3 coding sequence is TGTGCCAGTAGCAGGACTTCAGAGGCCACCGGGGAGCTGTTTTTT. Translated: CASSRTSEATGELFF.

The V gene is TRBV27, the J gene TRBJ2-7, with a weak D call TRBD1 (6 bases). There are 14 residues in the CDR3. Germline V gives CDR1 MNHEY, CDR2 SMNVEV (reference sequence). The V end lost 4 bases, the J end lost 0 bases, and 10 bases lay between the germline ends. The CDR3 bases are TGTGCCAGCAGTTACAGGGAGAGCTCCTACGAGCAGTACTTC. Its protein product is CASSYRESSYEQYF.

This chain uses TRBV13 with TRBJ1-2, with TRBD1 identical over 7 bases. Germline V gene lookup returns CDR1 PRHDT and CDR2 FYEKMQ (reference sequence). This CDR3 contains 14 residues. The V gene end was trimmed by 5 bases and the J gene end by 5 bases; junction bases not matched to a gene: 8. CDR3 protein: CASSQTGTAYGYTF. CDR3 nucleotide sequence: TGTGCCAGCAGCCAAACAGGGACAGCGTATGGCTACACCTTC.

The rearrangement uses TRBV19 and TRBJ1-4, with 9 bases lining up with TRBD1. CDR1 is LNHDA, CDR2 SQIVND, per germline (reference sequence). The CDR3 runs 14 residues. The J segment lost 7 bases and the V segment lost 5 bases, leaving 5 bases of the junction unmatched. CDR3 region: CASSSQGAREKLFF. CDR3 nucleotide sequence: TGTGCCAGTAGTTCACAGGGGGCGCGTGAAAAACTGTTTTTT.

The chain's CDR3 is CASSLSAGPGEAFF. CDR3 nucleotides: TGTGCCAGCAGTTTATCAGCGGGACCGGGTGAAGCTTTCTTT. This chain uses TRBV27 with TRBJ1-1; TRBD1 might be the D (5 bases). Trimming cost V 0 bases and J 7 bases, with 12 bases left between them. The CDR3 is 14 residues long. The germline V gene has CDR1 MNHEY and CDR2 SMNVEV (reference sequence).

This rearrangement joins TRBV6-4 to TRBJ1-5; the D gene is possibly TRBD1 (5 bases). The CDR3 consists of 15 residues. The V gene's germline CDR1 is MRHNA and CDR2 SNTAGT. V was cut by 2 bases and J by 0 bases, with 8 bases left in between. The CDR3, as DNA: TGTGCCAGCAGTGACGGGGCCCATAGCAATCAGCCCCAGCATTTT. This codes for CASSDGAHSNQPQHF.